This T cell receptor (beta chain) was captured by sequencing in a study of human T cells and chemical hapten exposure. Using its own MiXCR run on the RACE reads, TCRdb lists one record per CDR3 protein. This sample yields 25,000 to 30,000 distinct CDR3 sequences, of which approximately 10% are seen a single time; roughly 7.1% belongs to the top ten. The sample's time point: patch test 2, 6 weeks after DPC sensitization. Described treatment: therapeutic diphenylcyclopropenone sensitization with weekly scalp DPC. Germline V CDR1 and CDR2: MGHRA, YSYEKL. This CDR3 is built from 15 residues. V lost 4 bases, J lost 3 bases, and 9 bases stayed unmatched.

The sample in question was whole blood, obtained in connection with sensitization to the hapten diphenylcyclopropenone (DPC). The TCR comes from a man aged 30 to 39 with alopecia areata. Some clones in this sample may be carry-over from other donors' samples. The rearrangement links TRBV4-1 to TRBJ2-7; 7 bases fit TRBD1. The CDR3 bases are TGCGCCAGCAGCCGCGACAGGGAGTCCTTCTACGAGCAGTACTTC. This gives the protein CASSRDRESFYEQYF.